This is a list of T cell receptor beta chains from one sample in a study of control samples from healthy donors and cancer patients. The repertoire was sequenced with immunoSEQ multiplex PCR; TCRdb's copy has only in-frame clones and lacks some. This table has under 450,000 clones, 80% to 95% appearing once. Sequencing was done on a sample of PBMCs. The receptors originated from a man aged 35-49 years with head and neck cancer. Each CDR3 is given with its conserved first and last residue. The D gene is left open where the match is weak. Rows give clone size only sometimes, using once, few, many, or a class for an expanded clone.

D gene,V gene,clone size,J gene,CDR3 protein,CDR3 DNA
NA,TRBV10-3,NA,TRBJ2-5,CAISESGGSMETQYF,TGTGCCATCAGTGAGTCGGGGGGTAGCATGGAGACCCAGTACTTC
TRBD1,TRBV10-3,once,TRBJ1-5,CAITQGVNQPQHF,TGTGCCATCACCCAGGGGGTTAATCAGCCCCAGCATTTT
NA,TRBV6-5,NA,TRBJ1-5,CASSYSRRNQPQHF,TGTGCCAGCAGTTACTCCAGAAGGAATCAGCCCCAGCATTTT
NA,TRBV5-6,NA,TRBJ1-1,CASSFSGVTEAFF,TGTGCCAGCAGCTTTTCAGGGGTCACTGAAGCTTTCTTT
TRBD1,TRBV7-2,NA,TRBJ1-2,CASSLGQGFRSGYTF,TGTGCCAGCAGCTTGGGACAGGGATTTAGAAGTGGCTACACCTTC
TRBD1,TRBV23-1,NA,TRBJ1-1,CASGTGVTEAFF,TGCGCCAGCGGGACAGGGGTTACTGAAGCTTTCTTT
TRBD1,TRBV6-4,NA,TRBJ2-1,CASSETGGDEQFF,TGTGCCAGCAGTGAAACAGGGGGCGATGAGCAGTTCTTC
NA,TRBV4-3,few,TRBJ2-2,CASSQDLPGDGSGELFF,TGCGCCAGCAGCCAAGATCTTCCAGGGGACGGATCCGGGGAGCTGTTTTTT
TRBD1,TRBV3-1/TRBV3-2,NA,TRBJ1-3,CASSRDSSGNTIYF,TGTGCCAGCAGCCGGGACAGCTCTGGAAACACCATATATTTT
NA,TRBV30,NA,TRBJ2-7,CAWSLGQGPGEQYF,TGTGCCTGGAGTCTCGGGCAGGGCCCCGGGGAGCAGTACTTC
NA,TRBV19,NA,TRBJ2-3,CASSNPADTQYF,TGTGCCAGTAGTAACCCAGCGGATACGCAGTATTTT
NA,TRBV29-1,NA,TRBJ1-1,CSVKGRLNTEAFF,TGCAGCGTTAAAGGCAGGCTGAACACTGAAGCTTTCTTT
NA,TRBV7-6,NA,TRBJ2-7,CASSQSLVYEQYF,TGTGCCAGCAGCCAATCTTTGGTCTACGAGCAGTACTTC
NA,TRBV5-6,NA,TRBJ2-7,CASSFTVSSYEQYF,TGTGCCAGCAGCTTCACAGTAAGCTCCTACGAGCAGTACTTC
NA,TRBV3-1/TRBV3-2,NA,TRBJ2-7,CASSQLQGIASEQYF,TGTGCCAGCAGCCAATTACAGGGCATAGCTAGCGAGCAGTACTTC
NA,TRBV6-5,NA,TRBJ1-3,CASSYLGHSSGNTIYF,TGTGCCAGCAGTTATTTGGGACATAGCTCTGGAAACACCATATATTTT
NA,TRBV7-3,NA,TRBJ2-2,CASSLQGSVGELFF,TGTGCCAGCAGCTTACAGGGTTCCGTCGGGGAGCTGTTTTTT
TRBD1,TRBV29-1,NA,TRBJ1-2,CSVERQGDYGYTF,TGCAGCGTTGAACGACAGGGTGACTATGGCTACACCTTC
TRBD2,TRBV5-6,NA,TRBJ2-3,CASSLRTSGTDTQYF,TGTGCCAGCAGCTTACGGACTAGCGGAACAGATACGCAGTATTTT
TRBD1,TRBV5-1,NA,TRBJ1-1,CASSLGQGAQTEAFF,TGCGCCAGCAGCTTGGGTCAGGGGGCGCAGACTGAAGCTTTCTTT
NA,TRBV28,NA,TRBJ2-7,CASRLSITYEQYF,TGTGCCAGCAGGTTATCTATCACCTACGAGCAGTACTTC
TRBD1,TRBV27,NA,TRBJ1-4,CASSLGQGLGTNEKLFF,TGTGCCAGCAGTCTAGGACAGGGCCTTGGAACTAATGAAAAACTGTTTTTT
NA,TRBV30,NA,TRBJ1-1,CAWSGGRQPRDTEAFF,TGTGCCTGGAGTGGGGGGCGACAACCGCGGGACACTGAAGCTTTCTTT
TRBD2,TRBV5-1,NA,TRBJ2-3,CASSASGTTDTQYF,TGCGCCAGCAGCGCCAGCGGGACCACAGATACGCAGTATTTT
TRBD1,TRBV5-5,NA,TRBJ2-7,CASSFDRAPYEQYF,TGTGCCAGCAGCTTCGACAGGGCCCCCTACGAGCAGTACTTC
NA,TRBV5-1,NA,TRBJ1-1,CASSLGTDSLLNTEAFF,TGCGCCAGCAGCTTGGGGACCGACAGTTTACTGAACACTGAAGCTTTCTTT
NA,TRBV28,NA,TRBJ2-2,CASSLFGGLPVTTGELFF,TGTGCCAGCAGTTTATTTGGGGGACTCCCCGTTACCACCGGGGAGCTGTTTTTT
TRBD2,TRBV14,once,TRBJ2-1,CASSQGSLARDEQFF,TGTGCCAGCAGCCAAGGGTCACTAGCGAGGGATGAGCAGTTCTTC
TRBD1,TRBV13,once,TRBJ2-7,CASSPRGTGHYEQYF,TGTGCCAGCAGCCCAAGGGGGACAGGTCATTACGAGCAGTACTTC
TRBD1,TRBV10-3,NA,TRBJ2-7,CAIRHPDRVEYEQYF,TGTGCCATCAGACACCCGGACAGGGTCGAGTACGAGCAGTACTTC
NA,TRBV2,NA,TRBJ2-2,CASRDRSTGELFF,TGTGCCAGCAGGGACCGTAGCACCGGGGAGCTGTTTTTT
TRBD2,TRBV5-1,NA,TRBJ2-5,CASSSSAGEETQYF,TGCGCCAGCAGCTCCTCAGCGGGAGAAGAGACCCAGTACTTC
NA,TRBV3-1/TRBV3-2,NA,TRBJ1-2,CASSQGLGGSYGYTF,TGTGCCAGCAGCCAAGGATTGGGGGGGTCTTATGGCTACACCTTC
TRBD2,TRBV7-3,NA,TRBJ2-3,CASSLSGGPDTQYF,TGTGCCAGCAGCTTGTCGGGGGGGCCAGATACGCAGTATTTT
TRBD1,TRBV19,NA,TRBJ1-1,CASSAKQDRPNTEAFF,TGTGCCAGTAGTGCAAAACAGGACAGGCCGAACACTGAAGCTTTCTTT
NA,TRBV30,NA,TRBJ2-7,CAWSMGSTYEQYF,TGTGCCTGGAGTATGGGTTCTACCTACGAGCAGTACTTC
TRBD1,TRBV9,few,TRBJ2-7,CASSVGDRGYEQYF,TGTGCCAGCAGCGTAGGTGACAGGGGGTACGAGCAGTACTTC
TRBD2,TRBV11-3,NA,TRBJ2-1,CASSSESGGTNEQFF,TGTGCCAGCAGCTCCGAAAGCGGGGGAACCAATGAGCAGTTCTTC
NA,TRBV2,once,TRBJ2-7,CASSEVSQYAPQYF,TGTGCCAGCAGTGAAGTATCACAGTACGCTCCGCAGTACTTC
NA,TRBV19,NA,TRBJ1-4,CASTIGGGRGEKLFF,TGTGCCAGTACCATCGGCGGAGGGCGCGGTGAAAAACTGTTTTTT
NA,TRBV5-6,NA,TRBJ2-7,CASSFGFVGSSSYEQYF,TGTGCCAGCAGCTTTGGTTTCGTGGGGTCAAGCTCCTACGAGCAGTACTTC
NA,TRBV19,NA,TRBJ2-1,CASSIDSPPYNEQFF,TGTGCCAGTAGTATAGACAGTCCTCCGTACAATGAGCAGTTCTTC
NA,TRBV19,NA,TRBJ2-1,CASSPRTAINSYNEQFF,TGTGCCAGTAGTCCAAGGACAGCGATAAACTCCTACAATGAGCAGTTCTTC